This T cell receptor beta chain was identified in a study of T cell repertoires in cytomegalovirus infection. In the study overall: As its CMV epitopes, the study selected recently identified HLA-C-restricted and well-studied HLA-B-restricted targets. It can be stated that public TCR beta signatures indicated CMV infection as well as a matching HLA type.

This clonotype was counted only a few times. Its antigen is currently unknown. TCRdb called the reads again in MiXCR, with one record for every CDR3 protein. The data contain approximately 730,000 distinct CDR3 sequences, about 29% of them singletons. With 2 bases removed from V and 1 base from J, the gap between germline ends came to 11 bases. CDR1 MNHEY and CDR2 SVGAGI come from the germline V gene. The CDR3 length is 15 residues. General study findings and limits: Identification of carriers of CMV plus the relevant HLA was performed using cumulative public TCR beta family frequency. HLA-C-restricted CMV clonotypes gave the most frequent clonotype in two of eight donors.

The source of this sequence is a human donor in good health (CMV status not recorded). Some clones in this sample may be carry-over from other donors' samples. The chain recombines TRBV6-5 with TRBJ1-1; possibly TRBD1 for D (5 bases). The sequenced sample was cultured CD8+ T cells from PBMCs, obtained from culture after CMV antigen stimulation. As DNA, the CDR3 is TGTGCCAGCAGTTACCAGACAGAGGCGAACACTGAAGCTTTCTTT. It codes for CASSYQTEANTEAFF.